This entry lists 24 T cell receptor beta chains sequenced from one sample in a study of OX40 agonist ivuxolimab in advanced cancers. Clones were sequenced by immunoSEQ multiplex PCR, and TCRdb holds only the in-frame ones, with some missing. The table has 45,000 to 65,000 clones, roughly 79% seen once. Sequences were derived from CD4+ or CD8+ T cells sorted from blood, sampled in a trial of the OX40 agonist ivuxolimab. These receptors were taken from an adult with an advanced solid tumor such as melanoma, head and neck, liver or kidney cancer.

This clone was counted a few times. Mismatch with germline at one junction end may stem from a read error. The chain combines TRBV6-1 with TRBJ1-2; 12 nucleotides line up with TRBD1. The germline V gene encodes CDR1 MNHNS and CDR2 SASEGT. The CDR3 extends over 18 amino acids. The CDR3 is CASSEGTGGAGANYGYTF. CDR3 coding DNA: TGTGCCAGCAGCGAAGGGACAGGGGGCGCAGGGGCTAACTATGGCTACACCTTC.

The chain combines TRBV7-2 with TRBJ1-6; possibly TRBD1 for D (6 bases). The ends were cut back, 4 bases at V and 12 bases at J, with 10 bases in the middle. CDR3 length: 12 amino acids. CDR1 and CDR2 from the germline V gene are SGHTA and FQGNSA. CDR3 sequence: CASSSDRLPLHF. Here the CDR3 DNA reads TGTGCCAGCAGCTCGGACAGACTACCCCTCCACTTT.

The chain carries TRBV6-6 and TRBJ2-2; the D is unclear. This CDR3 spans 15 amino acids. V lost 2 bases to trimming and J lost 0 bases, with 7 bases between them. Germline V lookup: CDR1 MNHNY, CDR2 SVGAGI (reference sequence). CDR3 DNA: TGTGCCAGCAGTTACGAGCTAGCGAACACCGGGGAGCTGTTTTTT. It yields the protein CASSYELANTGELFF.

The J gene is TRBJ2-5, the V gene TRBV27, with D perhaps matching TRBD2 (6 bases). Germline V CDR1 and CDR2: MNHEY, SMNVEV (reference sequence). The V gene lost 6 bases and the J gene lost 5 bases, with 10 bases spanning the gap. The CDR3 loop spans 12 amino acids. The CDR3 loop is CASSKEGETQYF. The CDR3 coding sequence is TGTGCCAGCAGCAAGGAGGGGGAGACCCAGTACTTC.

V and J are TRBV7-6 and TRBJ2-3; D call uncertain. V was shortened by 0 bases and J by 0 bases, with 4 bases between the two germline ends. There are 14 residues in the CDR3. CDR1 and CDR2 (germline): SGHVS, FNYEAQ. The CDR3 DNA follows: TGTGCCAGCAGCTTAGCTCATAGCACAGATACGCAGTATTTT. Translating gives CASSLAHSTDTQYF. Based on the CDR3 plus reference TRBV7-6 and TRBJ2-3, the full variable domain is GAGVSQSPRYKVTKRGQDVALRCDPISGHVSLYWYRQALGQGPEFLTYFNYEAQQDKSGLPNDRFSAERPEGSISTLTIQRTEQRDSAMYRCASSLAHSTDTQYFGPGTRLTVL.

The chain has TRBV7-2 and TRBJ2-5, with a weak D call TRBD1 (6 bases). CDR3 length equals 15 residues. Trimming left V 5 bases short and J 1 base short, with 14 bases between. CDR1 and CDR2 from the germline V gene are SGHTA and FQGNSA. The CDR3 DNA follows: TGTGCCAGCAGCCCGGACAGAGGGGTCCAAGAGACCCAGTACTTC. Protein sequence: CASSPDRGVQETQYF.

V is TRBV2 and J is TRBJ2-7; TRBD1 aligns across 9 bases. This CDR3 contains 18 residues. In germline, CDR1 is SNHLY, CDR2 FYNNEI. The trim removed 5 bases at V and 4 bases at J, leaving 18 bases unmatched. The CDR3 protein is CASSHPQGTGKKDYEQYF. DNA for the CDR3: TGTGCCAGCAGTCATCCCCAGGGGACAGGGAAGAAGGATTACGAGCAGTACTTC.

The chain uses TRBV7-3 and TRBJ2-1; 11 nucleotides align to TRBD1. Germline V CDR1 and CDR2: SGHTA, FQGTGA. The CDR3 has 14 residues. Germline trimming cut 5 bases from V and 8 bases from J; bases unmatched to any gene: 5. CDR3 coding DNA: TGTGCCAGCAGCCAGGGACAGGGGGTTGATGAGCAGTTCTTC. Translation: CASSQGQGVDEQFF.

This chain joins TRBV7-9 and TRBJ2-3, with 8 bases aligning to TRBD2. After removal of 5 bases from V and 1 base from J, the junction contained 8 bases not matched to a gene. The length of the CDR3 is 16 residues. CDR1 is SEHNR and CDR2 is FQNEAQ in the germline V gene (reference sequence). The CDR3 region is CASSQLGGVGTDTQYF. In DNA form, the CDR3 reads TGTGCCAGCAGCCAACTCGGGGGGGTGGGCACAGATACGCAGTATTTT.

The chain has TRBV7-9 and TRBJ1-6; possible D gene TRBD1, 6 bases. Trimming pared 5 bases from V and 10 bases from J, leaving 15 bases between. The germline CDR1 and CDR2 sequences are SEHNR and FQNEAQ (reference sequence). The CDR3 consists of 14 residues. The CDR3 region has the DNA TGTGCCAGCAGCGTAGGACAGTCCGGGTCACCCCTCCACTTT. It yields the protein CASSVGQSGSPLHF.

The gene calls are TRBV7-2 and TRBJ2-7; TRBD2 matches 10 bases. The V gene's germline CDR1 is SGHTA and CDR2 FQGNSA. The CDR3 loop spans 16 amino acids. Trimming at V came to 5 bases and at J to 6 bases, leaving 13 bases not matched to a gene. As DNA, the CDR3 is TGTGCCAGCAGCCCCCGGGCAGTGGTAGCGGGGGGCGAGCAGTACTTC. Amino acids: CASSPRAVVAGGEQYF.

The rearrangement joins TRBV5-1 to TRBJ2-2; D not resolved. CDR1 SGHRS and CDR2 YFSETQ come from the germline V gene. V was shortened by 2 bases and J by 4 bases, with 15 bases between the two germline ends. The CDR3 runs 16 residues. The chain's CDR3 is CASSFSSGTGTGELFF. DNA for the CDR3: TGCGCCAGCAGCTTCTCGTCAGGAACTGGCACCGGGGAGCTGTTTTTT.

This clone was observed a handful of times. The chain links TRBV7-9 to TRBJ2-7; 7 bases match TRBD1. Germline loops: CDR1 SEHNR, CDR2 FQNEAQ (reference sequence). Trimming removed 5 bases from V and 3 bases from J; junction bases left unmatched: 10. This CDR3 has 15 residues. The CDR3 coding sequence is TGTGCCAGCAGCCCCCGACAGGGCCGAGGCTACGAGCAGTACTTC. Amino acids: CASSPRQGRGYEQYF.

The V and J genes are TRBV11-2 and TRBJ2-7, with no clear D. The germline V gene encodes CDR1 SGHAT and CDR2 FQNNGV. The CDR3 is made up of 15 amino acids. V was trimmed by 1 base and J by 5 bases, leaving 15 bases between them. DNA for the CDR3: TGTGCCAGCAGCTTAGGAACGCGGTTGTGGGACGAGCAGTACTTC. As protein: CASSLGTRLWDEQYF.

The genes are TRBV5-5 and TRBJ2-7; unclear D gene. Trimming pared 1 base from V and 5 bases from J, leaving 13 bases between. Germline V lookup: CDR1 SGHKS, CDR2 YYEKEE (reference sequence). The CDR3 runs to 14 residues. The CDR3 region has the DNA TGTGCCAGCAGCTTGAAGGATTTTACCGACGAGCAGTACTTC. Encoded protein: CASSLKDFTDEQYF.

V and J are TRBV4-3 and TRBJ2-7; tentatively, D is TRBD1 (6 bases). The V end lost 4 bases, the J end lost 6 bases, and 13 bases lay between the germline ends. CDR1 LGHNA and CDR2 YSLEER come from the germline V gene. There are 13 residues in the CDR3. CDR3 sequence: CASSPQQGTEQYF. CDR3 nucleotides: TGCGCCAGCAGCCCCCAACAGGGTACCGAGCAGTACTTC.

The genes are TRBV18 and TRBJ1-5; TRBD1 matches 9 bases. V was clipped by 0 bases and J by 4 bases; unmatched bases: 1. The CDR3 has 15 residues. CDR1 KGHSH and CDR2 LQKENI come from the germline V gene. CDR3 DNA: TGTGCCAGCTCACCACCAGGGACAGGGAATCAGCCCCAGCATTTT. It yields the protein CASSPPGTGNQPQHF.

The chain joins TRBV7-2 to TRBJ1-5; 9 nucleotides match TRBD1. Germline V gene data show CDR1 as SGHTA and CDR2 as FQGNSA. CDR3 size: 17 residues. The V and J ends lost 5 bases and 0 bases, in that order; junction bases with no gene match: 8. The CDR3 nucleotides are TGTGCCAGCAGCCCCTTGGACAGGGGCTATAGCAATCAGCCCCAGCATTTT. Its protein is CASSPLDRGYSNQPQHF.

The sample holds a few counts of this clone. The V gene is TRBV9, the J gene TRBJ2-1, with 8 nucleotides matching TRBD2. This CDR3 has 15 amino acids. Trimming took 4 bases from V and 2 from J; bases not matched to a gene: 5. CDR1 and CDR2 from the germline V gene are SGDLS and YYNGEE. Here the CDR3 reads CASSPTSGTYNEQFF. The CDR3 DNA reads as TGTGCCAGCAGCCCCACTAGCGGAACCTACAATGAGCAGTTCTTC.

This clone was detected only a few times. The chain links TRBV7-8 to TRBJ2-7, with 9 positions matching TRBD1. The CDR3 is 14 amino acids. CDR1 is SGHVS and CDR2 is FQNEAQ in the germline V gene. V trimming: 5 bases; J trimming: 3 bases; junction bases outside the gene matches: 5. The CDR3 sequence is CASSVGTGFYEQYF. CDR3 in DNA: TGTGCCAGCAGCGTAGGGACAGGGTTCTACGAGCAGTACTTC.

This sequence joins TRBV7-3 and TRBJ2-1, with D hard to call. The V end was cut by 7 bases, the J end by 0 bases, with 22 bases between. Germline V CDR1 and CDR2: SGHTA, FQGTGA. This CDR3 spans 18 amino acids. The DNA of the CDR3 is TGTGCCAGCACCCCGCGAACTTTTTTTTCCAGCTCCTACAATGAGCAGTTCTTC. Protein product: CASTPRTFFSSSYNEQFF.

This clone was found a few times. The chain has TRBV5-6 and TRBJ2-5; a possible D gene is TRBD2 (6 bases). The V end was cut by 4 bases, the J end by 4 bases, with 17 bases between. Germline V CDR1 and CDR2: SGHDT, YYEEEE. The CDR3 is 15 amino acids. The CDR3 here is CASSVGGGAGETQYF. The CDR3 DNA sequence: TGTGCCAGCAGCGTGGGAGGCGGGGCGGGAGAGACCCAGTACTTC.

This chain connects TRBV2 to TRBJ1-5, with D possibly matching TRBD1 (5 bases). This CDR3 spans 17 amino acids. Per germline, CDR1 SNHLY and CDR2 FYNNEI. V was shortened by 7 bases and J by 0 bases, with 19 bases between the two germline ends. In nucleotides, the CDR3 is TGTGCCAGCACCGGGGCCCAAAGTGTCTATAGCAATCAGCCCCAGCATTTT. Encoded protein: CASTGAQSVYSNQPQHF.

The chain has TRBV27 and TRBJ2-5; 7 bases align to TRBD1. Germline V gives CDR1 MNHEY, CDR2 SMNVEV (reference sequence). V shed 4 bases and J 5 bases; nucleotides not matched to a gene: 10. The CDR3 extends over 15 amino acids. The CDR3: CASSSQGMVRETQYF. The CDR3 DNA sequence: TGTGCCAGCAGTTCACAGGGGATGGTTCGGGAGACCCAGTACTTC.